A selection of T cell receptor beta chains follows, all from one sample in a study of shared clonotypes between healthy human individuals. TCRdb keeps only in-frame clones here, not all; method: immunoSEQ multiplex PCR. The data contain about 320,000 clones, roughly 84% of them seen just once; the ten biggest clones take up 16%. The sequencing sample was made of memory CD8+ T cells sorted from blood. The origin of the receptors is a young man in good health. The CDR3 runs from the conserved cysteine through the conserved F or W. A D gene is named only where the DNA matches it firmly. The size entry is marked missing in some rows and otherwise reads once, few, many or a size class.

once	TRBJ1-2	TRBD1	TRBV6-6	TGTGCCAGCAGTTACTCGTGGGACAGCCGGGGAGAAGGCTACACCTTC	CASSYSWDSRGEGYTF
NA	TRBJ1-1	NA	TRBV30	TGTGCCTGGACCTTCTCGGGGGGCGAAGCTTTCTTT	CAWTFSGGEAFF
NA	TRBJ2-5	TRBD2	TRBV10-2	TGCGCCAGCAAGCGGGGAGGGTTGGAGACCCAGTACTTC	CASKRGGLETQYF
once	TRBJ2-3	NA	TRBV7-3	TGTGCCAGCAGCTTAACGCGAGGGGCACCCACAGATACGCAGTATTTT	CASSLTRGAPTDTQYF
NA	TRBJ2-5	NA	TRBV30	TGTGCCCAGAACGGGGAAGAAGAGACCCAGTACTTC	CAQNGEEETQYF
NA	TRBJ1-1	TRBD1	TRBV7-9	TGTGCCAGCAGAGGACAGGGGGTGGACACTGAAGCTTTCTTT	CASRGQGVDTEAFF
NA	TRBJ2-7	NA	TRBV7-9	TGTGCTGCGGGACCGATATCCTACGAGCAGTACTTC	CAAGPISYEQYF
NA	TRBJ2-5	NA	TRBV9	TGTGCCAGCAGCCCCCTTTCCTTGGGGAGTACGGAGACCCAGTACTTC	CASSPLSLGSTETQYF
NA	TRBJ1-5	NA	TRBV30	TGTGCCTGGAGTGTACAAACAGGGCGTACCCAGCCCCAGCATTTT	CAWSVQTGRTQPQHF
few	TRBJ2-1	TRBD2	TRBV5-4	TGTGCCAGCAGCTTCGGGGGACTAGCGGGAGAGGGTGAGCAGTTCTTC	CASSFGGLAGEGEQFF
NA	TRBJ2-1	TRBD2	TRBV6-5	TGTGCCAGCAGTTATTCTCTAGCGGGAGCAGAAAATGAGCAGTTCTTC	CASSYSLAGAENEQFF
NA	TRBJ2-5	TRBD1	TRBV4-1	TGCGCCAGCAGCCATGAACACCGACAGGGGTGGGAGACCCAGTACTTC	CASSHEHRQGWETQYF
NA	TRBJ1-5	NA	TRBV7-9	TGTGCCAGCAGTGACGGGGGCAATCAGCCCCAGCATTTT	CASSDGGNQPQHF
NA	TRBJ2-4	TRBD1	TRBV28	TGTGCCAGCAGCCCCCAGGGGGCGATTAAAAACATTCAGTACTTC	CASSPQGAIKNIQYF
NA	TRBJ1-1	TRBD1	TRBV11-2	TGTGCCAGCCGCTCGGACCGGGACAGCTGGTGGGCTTTCTTT	CASRSDRDSWWAFF
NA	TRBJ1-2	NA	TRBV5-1	TGCGCCAGCAGATCAGCAGGGAACTATGGCTACACCTTC	CASRSAGNYGYTF
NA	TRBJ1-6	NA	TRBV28	TGTGCCAGCAGCCGGTATAATTCACCCCTCCACTTT	CASSRYNSPLHF
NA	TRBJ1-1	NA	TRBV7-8	TGTGCCAGCAGCTTAGTACAGGGTTGGAACACTGAAGCTTTCTTT	CASSLVQGWNTEAFF
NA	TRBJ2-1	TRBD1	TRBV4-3	TGCGCCAGCAGCCAAGGGACAGGGGGGTACAATGAGCAGTTCTTC	CASSQGTGGYNEQFF
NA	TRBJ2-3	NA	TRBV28	TGTGCCAGCAAATGGGCAGGCGGGACAGATACGCAGTATTTT	CASKWAGGTDTQYF
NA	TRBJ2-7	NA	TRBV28	TGTGCCAGCAGTTGGGGGACCTACGAGCAGTACTTC	CASSWGTYEQYF
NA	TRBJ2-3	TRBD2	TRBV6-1	TGTGCCAGCAGTGAAGAACCCTCTTACACTAGCGGGGGGCGCACAGATACGCAGTATTTT	CASSEEPSYTSGGRTDTQYF
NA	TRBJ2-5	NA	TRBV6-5	TGTGCCAGCAGTTACGAGGCTTTTCCTAGGGAGACCCAGTACTTC	CASSYEAFPRETQYF
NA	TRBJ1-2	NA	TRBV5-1	TGCGCCAGCAGCGCCGGGGCCCAACGGAGGTATGGCTACACCTTC	CASSAGAQRRYGYTF
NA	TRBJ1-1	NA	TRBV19	TGTGCCAGTAGCCTGACACTGAACACTGAAGCTTTCTTT	CASSLTLNTEAFF
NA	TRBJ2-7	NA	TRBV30	TGTGCCTGGAGTGTACTCCGGACAGATATCTACGAGCAGTACTTC	CAWSVLRTDIYEQYF
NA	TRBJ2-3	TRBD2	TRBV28	TGTGCCAGCAGTTGGGGACTAGCGGGGTTTAGCACAGATACGCAGTATTTT	CASSWGLAGFSTDTQYF
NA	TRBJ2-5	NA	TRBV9	TGTGCCAGCAGCGTAGACGGGGGAATCGAGACCCAGTACTTC	CASSVDGGIETQYF
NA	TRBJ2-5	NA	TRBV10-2	TGCGCCAGCAGTGAGTCGATCTCGGTTTTAGAGACCCAGTACTTC	CASSESISVLETQYF
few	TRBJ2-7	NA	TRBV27	TGTGCCAGCAGTTTAGGCCAGGGTGGCGAGCAGTACTTC	CASSLGQGGEQYF
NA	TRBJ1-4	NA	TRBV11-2	TGTGCCAGCAGCGTAGGGCCCAGGGCAACTAATGAAAAACTGTTTTTT	CASSVGPRATNEKLFF
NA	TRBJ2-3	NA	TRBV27	TGTGCCAGCAGTTTGTGTATTCCCTTACCCCCCGGTACGCAGTATTTT	CASSLCIPLPPGTQYF
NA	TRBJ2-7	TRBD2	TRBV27	TGTGCCAGCACCCCGACAGAAACTAGGGAGGGGCACCGATTATACGAGCAGTACTTC	CASTPTETREGHRLYEQYF
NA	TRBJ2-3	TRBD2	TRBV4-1	TGCGCCAGCAGCCAAGATCATACTAGCGGGGTGGGGGATACGCAGTATTTT	CASSQDHTSGVGDTQYF
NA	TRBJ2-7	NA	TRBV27	TGTGCCAGCAGTACCGGGACTGTTGCCTACGAGCAGTACTTC	CASSTGTVAYEQYF
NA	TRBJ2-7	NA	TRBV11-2	TGTGCCAGCAGCTCCACGGAAGCGACTGGGAGGACGGGCGAGCAGTACTTC	CASSSTEATGRTGEQYF
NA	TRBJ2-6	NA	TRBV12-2	TGTGCCAGCAGGCTAAATGGGGCCAACGTCCTGACTTTC	CASRLNGANVLTF
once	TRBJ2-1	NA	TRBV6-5	TGTGCCAGCAGTCACTTAGTGGATCCAACCTACAATGAGCAGTTCTTC	CASSHLVDPTYNEQFF
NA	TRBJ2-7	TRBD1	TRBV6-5	TGTGCCAGCAGCAGACAGGGGGGAGCTTACGAGCAGTACTTC	CASSRQGGAYEQYF
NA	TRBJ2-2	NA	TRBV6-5	TGTGCCAGCAAGGATGAAGGGTTAGACACCGGGGAGCTGTTTTTT	CASKDEGLDTGELFF
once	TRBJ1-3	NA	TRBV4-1	TGCGCCAGCAGCCAAGATCGGACCTCTGGAAACACCATATATTTT	CASSQDRTSGNTIYF
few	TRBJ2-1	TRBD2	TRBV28	TGTGCCAGCAGTTTGATTAGCGGGGGCTCCTACAATGAGCAGTTCTTC	CASSLISGGSYNEQFF
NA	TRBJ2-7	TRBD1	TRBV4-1	TGCGCCAGCAGCCAAGAGAAAGGGACAGGGGTCTCGGGGCAGTACTTC	CASSQEKGTGVSGQYF
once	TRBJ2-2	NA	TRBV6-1	TGTGCCAGCAGTGAAGCGCTAGGATACCACTTTACCGGGGAGCTGTTTTTT	CASSEALGYHFTGELFF
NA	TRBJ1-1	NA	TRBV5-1	TGCGCCAGCGGGAGGCCCTCCCGAAACAGGGTAGCTTTCTTT	CASGRPSRNRVAFF
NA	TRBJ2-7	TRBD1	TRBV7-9	TGTGCCAGCAGCGACAGGGAGTCCTACGAGCAGTACTTC	CASSDRESYEQYF
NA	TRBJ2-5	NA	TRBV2	TGTGCCAGCAGTGATGGAGCAGGGTCAGCAGAGACCCAGTACTTC	CASSDGAGSAETQYF
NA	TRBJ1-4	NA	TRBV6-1	TGTGCCAGCAAGAGGCTGACAGGCGGGTCGGAAAAACTGTTTTTT	CASKRLTGGSEKLFF
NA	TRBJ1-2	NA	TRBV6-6	TGTGCCAGCAGTTACGTCGGCAGCGGTGGCTACACCTTC	CASSYVGSGGYTF
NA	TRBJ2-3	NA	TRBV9	TGTGCCAGCAGCGTAGAGGCGGCAGGGGGGCCTAGCACAGATACGCAGTATTTT	CASSVEAAGGPSTDTQYF
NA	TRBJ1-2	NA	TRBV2	TGTGCCAGCAGTGAACGGCCAAGGGACTATGGCTACACCTTC	CASSERPRDYGYTF